The 29 T cell receptor beta chains below were found in one sample sequenced in a study of post-analysis software for immune sequencing data. Study-level findings and limits: Higher frequency in patients than in controls was seen for 5 or 6 TRBV segments, with TRBV5-6, TRBV5-1 and TRBV20-1 among them.

Unique molecular identifiers were carried by the TCR beta cDNA libraries. TCRdb called the PCR reads again in MiXCR, with one record for every CDR3 protein. The sample lists more than 450,000 distinct CDR3 sequences; around 34% were seen once. Antigens for these TCRs are unknown. Sequencing was done on a sample of blood. These receptors were collected from a girl aged 2 to 17 with multiple sclerosis.

The gene calls are TRBV5-1 and TRBJ2-1; the D gene is possibly TRBD2 (7 bases). Trimming removed 4 bases at V and 8 bases at J, with 25 bases between. This CDR3 contains 17 residues. CDR1 is SGHRS and CDR2 is YFSETQ in the germline V gene. The CDR3 DNA sequence: TGCGCCAGCAGCCCTACCCCGTCCGGCGGGGGCTTCGATGAGCAGTTCTTC. It codes for CASSPTPSGGGFDEQFF.

The genes are TRBV12-3 or TRBV12-4 and TRBJ1-2; D remains ambiguous. The V end was cut by 2 bases, the J end by 4 bases, with 17 bases between. The CDR3 extends over 16 amino acids. The CDR3 protein is CASSLILSGMAYGYTF. CDR3 coding DNA: TGTGCCAGCAGTTTAATTCTGTCGGGGATGGCCTATGGCTACACCTTC.

This clonotype was seen only a few times. V and J are TRBV11-2 and TRBJ1-4; TRBD1 might be the D (5 bases). Germline CDR1 reads SGHAT; CDR2 reads FQNNGV. With 1 base removed from V and 2 bases from J, the gap between germline ends came to 11 bases. The CDR3 loop spans 16 amino acids. Here the CDR3 reads CASSLGQGGTNEKLFF. CDR3 bases: TGTGCCAGCAGCTTAGGGCAGGGAGGGACTAATGAAAAACTGTTTTTT.

The chain carries TRBV6-4 and TRBJ2-2, with 8 bases lining up with TRBD1. This CDR3 is built from 15 residues. Losses at the gene ends were 0 bases for V and 10 bases for J; bases not matched to a gene: 7. Per germline, CDR1 MRHNA and CDR2 SNTAGT. CDR3 in amino acids: CASSDSNRGLEELFF. The CDR3 region has the DNA TGTGCCAGCAGTGACTCGAACAGGGGGTTGGAGGAGCTGTTTTTT.

The gene calls are TRBV6-1 and TRBJ2-4; 7 bases line up with TRBD1. CDR1 is MNHNS, CDR2 SASEGT, per germline. The CDR3 sequence is 23 residues long. J was trimmed by 0 bases and V by 1 base; bases with no gene match: 24. CDR3 residues: CASSEGAFRMRGLGSLAKNIQYF. DNA for the CDR3: TGTGCCAGCAGTGAAGGGGCCTTCAGGATGAGGGGGCTCGGGTCATTAGCCAAAAACATTCAGTACTTC.

The rearrangement links TRBV4-1 to TRBJ2-4; weak D call: TRBD2 (6 bases). V gave up 4 bases and J gave up 13 bases, with 17 bases separating them. This CDR3 comprises 13 residues. Germline V gives CDR1 MGHRA, CDR2 YSYEKL. The CDR3 spells CASSRLQGLGQYF. CDR3 in DNA: TGCGCCAGCAGCCGATTGCAGGGACTTGGGCAGTACTTC.

This chain joins TRBV27 and TRBJ1-2, with a weak D call TRBD1 (5 bases). The CDR3 length is 15 residues. Germline assignment: CDR1 MNHEY and CDR2 SMNVEV (reference sequence). V shed 1 base and J shed 8 bases, with 17 bases lying between them. CDR3 coding DNA: TGTGCCAGCAGTTTATGGGGCCACCTTGCCCCGGGCTACACCTTC. Translating it yields CASSLWGHLAPGYTF.

This clonotype came up a few times. The rearrangement uses TRBV20-1 and TRBJ2-1; 8 nucleotides align to TRBD2. The CDR3 is 15 residues long. The ends lost 6 bases at V and 3 bases at J; junction bases unmatched: 10. In germline, CDR1 is DFQATT, CDR2 SNEGSKA (reference sequence). The CDR3 nucleotides read TGCAGTGCACACATACTCGGGGGGGGCTACAATGAGCAGTTCTTC. Protein: CSAHILGGGYNEQFF.

This clonotype has a handful of counts. The chain couples TRBV7-6 to TRBJ1-1; tentatively, D is TRBD1 (6 bases). The CDR3 sequence is 14 residues long. V dropped 1 base and J dropped 4 bases, with 10 bases sitting between them. Per the germline V gene, CDR1 is SGHVS and CDR2 is FNYEAQ. This chain's CDR3 is CASSLGGAATEAFF. The DNA for the CDR3 is TGTGCCAGCAGCTTAGGGGGGGCAGCCACTGAAGCTTTCTTT.

The chain joins TRBV18 to TRBJ1-2; D is ambiguous. The V gene lost 1 base and the J gene lost 1 base, with 10 bases spanning the gap. The CDR3 loop spans 15 amino acids. Germline V gene data show CDR1 as KGHSH and CDR2 as LQKENI. The CDR3 spells CASSPRAADNYGYTF. DNA of the CDR3: TGTGCCAGCTCACCACGCGCGGCAGATAACTATGGCTACACCTTC. Filled out from reference TRBV18 and TRBJ1-2, the complete variable domain reads NAGVMQNPRHLVRRRGQEARLRCSPMKGHSHVYWYRQLPEEGLKFMVYLQKENIIDESGMPKERFSAEFPKEGPSILRIQQVVRGDSAAYFCASSPRAADNYGYTFGSGTRLTVV.

J is TRBJ1-1 and V is TRBV7-8, with 7 bases fitting TRBD1. This CDR3 region has 15 residues. Germline V gene sequence: CDR1 SGHVS, CDR2 FQNEAQ. V lost 5 bases and J lost 0; bases outside the gene matches: 6. In DNA form, the CDR3 reads TGTGCCAGCAGCACTCGGACAGGCCTGAACACTGAAGCTTTCTTT. Its protein is CASSTRTGLNTEAFF.

The chain couples TRBV5-1 to TRBJ1-2; 9 bases line up with TRBD1. The CDR3 consists of 16 residues. CDR1 and CDR2 (germline): SGHRS, YFSETQ. V lost 0 bases to trimming and J lost 4 bases; unmatched junction nucleotides: 7. CDR3 sequence (DNA): TGCGCCAGCAGCTTGGCGCACAGGGGGCAGGGCTATGGCTACACCTTC. This gives the protein CASSLAHRGQGYGYTF.

There are a few counts of this clonotype. The chain recombines TRBV11-1 with TRBJ2-5; TRBD2 agrees at 11 bases. The CDR3 totals 17 residues. V was clipped by 0 bases and J by 3 bases; unmatched bases: 6. Germline V gene data show CDR1 as SGHAT and CDR2 as FQDESV (reference sequence). CDR3 coding DNA: TGTGCCAGCAGCTTAGCCGTAGCGGGGGGGACGGAAGAGACCCAGTACTTC. Its translation: CASSLAVAGGTEETQYF.

This chain joins TRBV27 and TRBJ2-2, with 13 positions matching TRBD2. The CDR3 runs to 16 residues. V shed 6 bases, J shed 6 bases, and the junction held 7 bases outside the gene matches. Germline V gene sequence: CDR1 MNHEY, CDR2 SMNVEV (reference sequence). The DNA for the CDR3 is TGTGCCAGCAGCGATGGGACTAGCGGGGCGGCCGGGGAGCTGTTTTTT. Amino acid sequence: CASSDGTSGAAGELFF.

The rearrangement links TRBV5-5 to TRBJ2-1, with D possibly being TRBD2 (6 bases). Germline V gene lookup returns CDR1 SGHKS and CDR2 YYEKEE (reference sequence). V lost 1 base and J 0 bases, leaving 11 bases between the germline ends. This CDR3 is built from 16 residues. CDR3: CASSLYVRDSYNEQFF. CDR3 sequence (DNA): TGTGCCAGCAGCTTGTACGTGCGGGACTCCTACAATGAGCAGTTCTTC.

The chain uses TRBV4-1 and TRBJ1-2, with no clear D. V was cut by 0 bases and J by 4 bases, with 12 bases left in between. Germline CDR1 and CDR2: MGHRA and YSYEKL. The CDR3 is made up of 15 amino acids. The DNA of the CDR3 is TGCGCCAGCAGCCAAGATCGTAGAGAGATCTATGGCTACACCTTC. It encodes CASSQDRREIYGYTF.

V is TRBV20-1 and J is TRBJ2-1; 14 positions agree with TRBD2. Germline CDR1 is DFQATT and CDR2 is SNEGSKA (reference sequence). CDR3 length equals 17 residues. The V gene end was trimmed by 2 bases and the J gene end by 6 bases; junction bases not matched to a gene: 9. The chain's CDR3 is CSARPTSGGAGVNEQFF. Written as DNA, the CDR3 is TGCAGTGCTAGACCGACTAGCGGGGGGGCCGGTGTCAATGAGCAGTTCTTC.

The CDR3 sequence: CASTPSGGHNEAFF. CDR3 in DNA: TGCGCCAGCACCCCCAGTGGGGGACATAATGAAGCTTTCTTT. The genes are TRBV5-1 and TRBJ1-1; a weak D match, TRBD1 (6 bases). The CDR3 has 14 residues. The ends were cut back, 6 bases at V and 7 bases at J, with 19 bases in the middle. CDR1 is SGHRS and CDR2 is YFSETQ in the germline V gene.

For this clonotype: The junction and the germline gene differ at one end; a read error may be behind it. The chain links TRBV6-4 to TRBJ2-3, with TRBD2 matching 9 bases. The CDR3 is made up of 16 amino acids. Germline CDR1 MRHNA, CDR2 SNTAGT. Here the CDR3 reads CASSDLSGGATDTRYF. CDR3 nucleotide sequence: TGTGCCAGCAGTGACCTTAGCGGGGGTGCCACAGATACGCGGTATTTT.

Concerning this clonotype: The junction does not match germline at one end; this may be a read error. The chain recombines TRBV5-8 with TRBJ2-1; D gene uncertain. The J call may not be correct, given that the DNA end is closer to TRBJ2-7. This CDR3 region has 15 residues. Germline lookup yields CDR1 SGHTS and CDR2 YDEGEE. The CDR3 DNA reads as TGTGCCAGCAGGTTGGAAGGCAGCTCCTACAATGAGCAGTACTTC. Translated: CASRLEGSSYNEQYF.

A few counts support this clonotype. This chain links TRBV6-5 with TRBJ2-2; TRBD2 might be the D (6 bases). Germline-derived CDR1 and CDR2 are MNHEY and SVGAGI. The CDR3 has 14 residues. Trimming shortened V by 8 bases and J by 4 bases, and 14 bases separated the two germline ends. The CDR3 DNA reads TGTGCCAGCCACGACGGGGGTCGCACCGGGGAGCTGTTTTTT. The encoded protein is CASHDGGRTGELFF.

This clonotype was observed a few times. The chain uses TRBV12-3 or TRBV12-4 and TRBJ2-5; 8 positions match TRBD2. There are 18 residues in the CDR3. V lost 0 bases and J lost 1; bases outside the gene matches: 10. CDR3 in DNA: TGTGCCAGCAGTTTAGCCCCTGGTCTAGCGGGCCCCCAAGAGACCCAGTACTTC. This encodes CASSLAPGLAGPQETQYF.

This clonotype was observed a few times. The V gene is TRBV9, the J gene TRBJ1-2; possible D gene TRBD1, 5 bases. V was pared by 2 bases and J by 3 bases, with 11 bases between. CDR3 length: 14 amino acids. Looked up from germline, CDR1 is SGDLS and CDR2 is YYNGEE. This CDR3 reads CASSVLGDDYGYTF. The CDR3 coding sequence is TGTGCCAGCAGCGTTTTAGGGGACGACTATGGCTACACCTTC.

CDR3: CSERARYEQYF. Written as DNA, the CDR3 is TGCAGTGAGAGGGCCAGGTACGAGCAGTACTTC. The gene calls are TRBV20-1 and TRBJ2-7, with D maybe TRBD2 (5 bases). CDR1 DFQATT and CDR2 SNEGSKA come from the germline V gene (reference sequence). This CDR3 contains 11 residues. Trimming left V 7 bases short and J 4 bases short, with 11 bases between.

This chain joins TRBV6-2 or TRBV6-3 and TRBJ2-3; D is uncertain. Germline V lookup: CDR1 MNHEY, CDR2 SVGEGT. The CDR3 runs to 10 residues. V lost 7 bases, J lost 6 bases, and 5 bases lay in between. In DNA form, the CDR3 reads TGTGCCAGCAAAAAGGATACGCAGTATTTT. Translation: CASKKDTQYF.

The J gene is TRBJ1-5, the V gene TRBV5-1, with TRBD1 as a possible D gene (5 bases). Germline CDR1 SGHRS, CDR2 YFSETQ. V dropped 4 bases and J dropped 5 bases, with 16 bases sitting between them. This CDR3 spans 15 amino acids. The CDR3 nucleotides read TGCGCCAGCAGCCCTGCCGGGACGGCTTATCAGCCCCAGCATTTT. It is translated as CASSPAGTAYQPQHF.

Worth noting for this clonotype: A junction boundary mismatches the germline segment, possibly from a read error. The J gene is TRBJ2-1, the V gene TRBV20-1; 11 bases agree with TRBD1. CDR1 and CDR2 from the germline V gene are DFQATT and SNEGSKA (reference sequence). This CDR3 is built from 13 residues. CDR3 bases: TGCGGTGCCACGGGACAGGGGGTGCATGAGCAGTTCTTC. This gives the protein CGATGQGVHEQFF.

This clonotype was picked up a small number of times. The chain combines TRBV7-3 with TRBJ2-7, with D tentatively TRBD1 (5 bases). CDR3 size: 13 residues. The germline gives CDR1 SGHTA, CDR2 FQGTGA. Trimming removed 0 bases from V and 7 bases from J, with 10 bases in between. CDR3 in DNA: TGTGCCAGCAGCTTAACCAGGGCCGGAGAGCAGTACTTC. Translated, it gives CASSLTRAGEQYF.

This clonotype has a handful of counts. The rearrangement links TRBV29-1 to TRBJ2-2; the match to TRBD1 covers 9 bases. The CDR3 is made up of 14 amino acids. J was trimmed by 4 bases and V by 6 bases; bases with no gene match: 6. The germline V gene has CDR1 SQVTM and CDR2 ANQGSEA. CDR3 sequence (DNA): TGCAGCGTATCCGGGACAGGGTTCACCGGGGAGCTGTTTTTT. Its translation: CSVSGTGFTGELFF.